The rows below give T cell receptor beta chains drawn from one sample of a study of Graves' ophthalmopathy and Graves' hyperthyroidism. TCRdb re-called the multiplex PCR reads through MiXCR, storing one row per CDR3 protein. This table holds about 230,000 distinct CDR3 sequences, 40% to 50% found once. Sample: peripheral blood. These receptors came from an adult man with Graves' ophthalmopathy. Each CDR3 is given with its conserved first and last residue. The order of the fields is J gene, clone size, D gene, V gene, CDR3 DNA, CDR3 protein. A D gene is named only where the DNA matches it firmly. Some rows mark clone size as missing; the rest say once, few, many or name a class of expanded clone.

TRBJ1-1	.	TRBD1	TRBV20-1	TGCAGTGCTTTGGGACAGGGGGACTCGAACACTGAAGCTTTCTTT	CSALGQGDSNTEAFF
TRBJ2-7	.	TRBD1	TRBV5-5	TGTGCCAGCTCAGCCCGACAGGGACAGGACGAGCAGTACTTC	CASSARQGQDEQYF
TRBJ1-1	.	.	TRBV7-8	TGTGCCAGCAGCTTAGGCGGCACTGAAGCTTCCTTT	CASSLGGTEASF
TRBJ1-1	once	.	TRBV5-1	TGCGCCAGCGCCCCGGGGGGGCCCGAGAGCACTGAAGCTTTCTTT	CASAPGGPESTEAFF
TRBJ1-2	many	.	TRBV12-3/TRBV12-4	TGTGCCAGCAGTCCGGCCCAGGGTCGGGGCTACACCTTC	CASSPAQGRGYTF
TRBJ2-3	.	.	TRBV2	TGTGCCAGCAGTTTTGGAGCGGGTAGCACAGATACGCAGTATTTT	CASSFGAGSTDTQYF
TRBJ2-7	once	.	TRBV9	TGTGCCAGCAGCTACGTGGAGACGTTCGGCGAGCAGTACTTC	CASSYVETFGEQYF
TRBJ1-5	.	.	TRBV15	TGTGCCACGGCGGGGGGGCTGGGAGGCAATCAGCCCCAGCATTTT	CATAGGLGGNQPQHF
TRBJ1-1	many	.	TRBV7-7	TGTGCTAGCAGCTTAGTCGGGGGCGCTGAAGCTTTCTTT	CASSLVGGAEAFF
TRBJ1-2	few	.	TRBV7-9	TGTGCCAGCAGCTTAAGCACGGCAGATGGCTACACCTTC	CASSLSTADGYTF
TRBJ1-1	once	.	TRBV12-5	TGTGCTAGTGTTCCGGGAGGGGCTGAAGCTTTCTTT	CASVPGGAEAFF
TRBJ2-6	.	.	TRBV7-8	TGTGCCAGCAGCTACACCCGGGACACACAACACTCTGGGGCCAACGTCCTGACTTTC	CASSYTRDTQHSGANVLTF
TRBJ2-7	.	TRBD1	TRBV14	TGTGCCAGCAGCCAAGTTATTTGGACAGGGTACGAGCAGTACTTC	CASSQVIWTGYEQYF
TRBJ1-2	.	.	TRBV2	TGTGCCAGCAGTGAATTGGGAAGGGGGGATGGCTACACCTTC	CASSELGRGDGYTF
TRBJ2-1	.	.	TRBV10-3	TGTGCCATCAGTGATTCGGATAAGGGAAGTTTTGTCAATGAGCAGTTCTTC	CAISDSDKGSFVNEQFF
TRBJ1-5	.	.	TRBV11-2	TGTGCCAGCAGCTTAGGGAGGACGGGGGGCCAGCCCCAGCATTTT	CASSLGRTGGQPQHF
TRBJ1-1	.	TRBD1	TRBV7-9	TGTGCCAGCAGCCAAGCAATGGGACAGGGGAAAGGGACGAGGACTGAAGCTTTCTTT	CASSQAMGQGKGTRTEAFF
TRBJ2-7	.	TRBD1	TRBV7-9	TGTGCCAGCAGCTTAGCCGGATCCAGGGGGCGGGATGAGCAGTACTTC	CASSLAGSRGRDEQYF
TRBJ2-7	.	TRBD2	TRBV20-1	TGCAGTGCTAAAGATCTCTTTAGCGGGGCCCCCTCCTACGAGCAGTACTTC	CSAKDLFSGAPSYEQYF
TRBJ2-7	few	.	TRBV20-1	TGCAGTGCTAGAGAGCTAAACGAGCAGTACTTC	CSARELNEQYF
TRBJ1-1	.	.	TRBV5-8	TGTGCCAGCAGCTTGGTCCAGCGGAACACTGAAGCTTTCTTT	CASSLVQRNTEAFF
TRBJ1-2	.	.	TRBV10-3	TGTGCCATCAGTCACAGGGTATCGGATAACTATGGCTACACCTTC	CAISHRVSDNYGYTF
TRBJ2-7	many	TRBD1	TRBV29-1	TGCAGCTCAACGACAGGGGAAGCGTACGAGCAGTACTTC	CSSTTGEAYEQYF
TRBJ1-2	.	.	TRBV7-7	TGTGCTAGCAGCTCAGTCAGGAGGCATGGCTACACCTTC	CASSSVRRHGYTF
TRBJ2-2	.	TRBD2	TRBV10-3	TGTGCCAGCCTAGCGGGAGACAACACCGGGGAGCTGTTTTTT	CASLAGDNTGELFF
TRBJ2-7	.	TRBD1	TRBV9	TGTGCCAGCAGCCCCCAGGGGGCGAATCCCGAGCAGTACTTC	CASSPQGANPEQYF
TRBJ1-2	.	.	TRBV20-1	TGCAGTGCTAGAGCCCTGGGACCTCTAGGGGGTTACACCTTC	CSARALGPLGGYTF
TRBJ2-3	.	TRBD2	TRBV25-1	TGTGCCAGCAGTCCTCGACTAGCGGGGGTGGGAGATACGCAGTATTTT	CASSPRLAGVGDTQYF
TRBJ2-7	.	.	TRBV28	TGTGCCAGCAGCCTCCTCGGCAAGGTCGGGGGCGCTGGGCAGTACTTC	CASSLLGKVGGAGQYF
TRBJ1-4	.	.	TRBV2	TGTGCCAGCAGTGAAACGGGGCCGATTAATGAAAAACTGGTTTTT	CASSETGPINEKLVF
TRBJ2-7	few	TRBD1	TRBV12-3/TRBV12-4	TGTGCCAGCAGACCCAGTGGACAGGGTCAGGCAAGCGAGCAGTACTTC	CASRPSGQGQASEQYF
TRBJ1-1	.	.	TRBV7-9	TGTGCCAGCAGCTTAGAGGGTTTGATCACTGAAGCTTTCTTT	CASSLEGLITEAFF
TRBJ1-2	.	TRBD1	TRBV12-5	TGTGCTAGTGCCTTTGAGGGGGCTGGGTATGGCTACACCTTC	CASAFEGAGYGYTF
TRBJ2-2	.	TRBD1	TRBV4-1	TGCGCCAGCAGCCAATACGGGACAGGGGTCACCGGGGAGCTGTTTTTT	CASSQYGTGVTGELFF
TRBJ1-2	few	.	TRBV29-1	TGCAGCGTTGAACCCCCGGGGATGGATGGCTACACCTTC	CSVEPPGMDGYTF
TRBJ1-2	many	TRBD1	TRBV29-1	TGCAGCGTTGCCGGACAGGGTAATGGCTACACCTTC	CSVAGQGNGYTF
TRBJ1-4	.	TRBD1	TRBV20-1	TGCAGTGCTTGGGACAGGGGGCATGTTAATGAAAAACTGTTTTTT	CSAWDRGHVNEKLFF
TRBJ2-7	.	TRBD1	TRBV7-3	TGTGCCAGCAGCTTAAGGGACAGGGGAAGTGCCTACGAGCAGTACTTC	CASSLRDRGSAYEQYF
TRBJ2-7	.	.	TRBV7-9	TGTGCCAGCAGCTTAGGGGTGGAGGGAGTCGAGCAGTACTTC	CASSLGVEGVEQYF
TRBJ2-5	.	TRBD2	TRBV11-2	TGTGCCAGCAGCTTCCCGACTAGCGGGGGGATGGAGACCCAGTACTTC	CASSFPTSGGMETQYF